The text below deals with one T cell receptor (beta chain). TCRdb reprocessed the PCR reads via MiXCR. The profile shows 20,000 to 25,000 clones, 15% to 20% of them singletons. This sample stems from a study of metastatic and nonmetastatic thyroid tumors. For the study at large: Samples came from malignant and benign thyroid patients, and repertoires were compared across blood and tumor or nodule tissue.

V lost 2 bases to trimming and J lost 0 bases, with 9 bases between them. Germline V lookup: CDR1 MNHEY, CDR2 SVGAGI. CDR3 length equals 15 residues. Nobody among the patients had been given any treatment before thyroid surgery. J is TRBJ2-3 and V is TRBV6-5; no clear D gene. The receptor comes from a male donor with papillary thyroid cancer or a benign thyroid nodule (not recorded which). Some clones in this sample may be carry-over from other donors' samples. Sequenced: blood. This CDR3 is CASSYSGLSTDTQYF. Written as DNA, the CDR3 is TGTGCCAGCAGTTACAGTGGTTTAAGCACAGATACGCAGTATTTT.